This T cell receptor (beta chain) was identified during a study of post-analysis software for immune sequencing data. Study information: The patients showed relapsing-remitting, secondary progressive and progressive-relapsing multiple sclerosis courses. Broader study findings: The study found significantly lower normalized Chao1 diversity in multiple sclerosis patients than in controls. Batch-matched samples strongly co-clustered by F measure. In patients, roughly 5 TRBV segments were more frequent than in controls, with TRBV5-6, TRBV5-1 and TRBV20-1 among them.

A note on this clonotype: Its antigen is as yet unknown.

The CDR3 extends over 13 amino acids. CDR1 SGHTA and CDR2 FQGNSA come from the germline V gene. Sequencing libraries made from TCR beta cDNA carried unique molecular identifiers. TCRdb re-derived calls from the PCR reads in MiXCR, one entry per CDR3 protein. The sample includes roughly 620,000 distinct CDR3 sequences, roughly 45% of them seen just once. This chain links TRBV7-2 with TRBJ2-1; D gene ambiguous. The J call may be wrong; the DNA end is better matched by TRBJ2-7. The sequenced sample consisted of blood. The source of this sequence is a girl aged 5-17 years with multiple sclerosis. CDR3 amino acids: CASSLDTYNEQYF. Here the CDR3 DNA reads TGTGCCAGCAGCCTTGACACCTACAATGAGCAGTACTTC.